What follows are 16 T cell receptor beta chains derived from one specimen sequenced in a study of technical replicates of blood from a handful of donors. Generated by immunoSEQ multiplex PCR, the TCRdb table keeps only in-frame clones and is missing some. The data contain about 88,000 clones, about nine tenths of them seen just once; the ten biggest clones take up about 0.26%. Sequencing was done on a sample of T cells isolated from PBMCs. These receptor sequences come from a human donor in good health.

The J gene is TRBJ2-7, the V gene TRBV28; 9 bases fit TRBD1. After removal of 6 bases from V and 2 bases from J, the junction contained 5 bases not matched to a gene. The CDR3 loop spans 14 amino acids. Germline lookup yields CDR1 MDHEN and CDR2 SYDVKM. The chain's CDR3 is CASRTRTGAYEQYF. For the CDR3, the DNA is TGTGCCAGCAGAACCCGGACAGGGGCCTACGAGCAGTACTTC.

The chain carries TRBV10-2 and TRBJ2-1, with TRBD2 matching 13 bases. The junction had 5 bases not matched to a gene; V was cut back by 4 bases and J by 2 bases. The V gene's germline CDR1 is WSHSY and CDR2 SAAADI. There are 17 residues in the CDR3. CDR3 nucleotide sequence: TGCGCCAGCAGTGTGGGGACTAGCGGGAAAACCTACAATGAGCAGTTCTTC. Translating gives CASSVGTSGKTYNEQFF.

The CDR3 loop is CASSLGVSGSSYEQYF. The DNA of the CDR3 is TGTGCCAGCAGTTTAGGGGTTAGCGGGAGTAGCTACGAGCAGTACTTC. The chain has TRBV27 and TRBJ2-7; 9 bases fit TRBD2. This CDR3 comprises 16 residues. Trimming took 2 bases from V and 3 from J; bases not matched to a gene: 8. Per germline, CDR1 MNHEY and CDR2 SMNVEV (reference sequence).

This clone has only one observation. The J gene is TRBJ1-4, the V gene TRBV30; D is unclear. The ends were cut back, 1 base at V and 8 bases at J, with 5 bases in the middle. Germline CDR1 GTSNPN, CDR2 SVGIG (reference sequence). The length of the CDR3 is 11 residues. The CDR3 protein is CAWSAGEKLFF. The CDR3 coding sequence is TGTGCCTGGAGTGCCGGGGAAAAACTGTTTTTT.

The CDR3 spells CASSLRDRDGEQYF. Here the CDR3 DNA reads TGTGCCAGCAGCTTACGCGACAGGGATGGTGAGCAGTACTTC. J is TRBJ2-7 and V is TRBV7-9, with 7 bases matching TRBD1. The CDR3 runs to 14 residues. Germline V gene sequence: CDR1 SEHNR, CDR2 FQNEAQ (reference sequence). With V trimmed by 2 bases and J by 7 bases, 8 bases remained unmatched.

The genes are TRBV6-5 and TRBJ2-1, with D possibly being TRBD2 (6 bases). The CDR3 runs 12 residues. V lost 5 bases to trimming and J lost 6 bases, with 8 bases between them. Per the germline V gene, CDR1 is MNHEY and CDR2 is SVGAGI. The CDR3 DNA is TGTGCCAGCAGTGGGACTTTCAATGAGCAGTTCTTC. The encoded protein is CASSGTFNEQFF.

The chain is built from TRBV6-5 and TRBJ2-5, with D possibly matching TRBD2 (6 bases). Trimming took off 2 bases at V and 3 bases at J, with 13 bases between the two ends. The CDR3 totals 15 residues. Looked up from germline, CDR1 is MNHEY and CDR2 is SVGAGI. CDR3 nucleotide sequence: TGTGCCAGCAGTTACGCCAGACTAGAAAAAGAGACCCAGTACTTC. Protein: CASSYARLEKETQYF.

The chain couples TRBV5-1 to TRBJ2-3; D is possibly TRBD2 (6 bases). CDR1 is SGHRS, CDR2 YFSETQ, per germline. The CDR3 consists of 13 residues. V was clipped by 4 bases and J by 0 bases, with 6 bases between them. CDR3 protein: CASSGGSTDTQYF. The CDR3 DNA reads TGCGCCAGCAGCGGGGGGAGCACAGATACGCAGTATTTT. The full variable domain, completed using reference TRBV5-1 and TRBJ2-3, is KAGVTQTPRYLIKTRGQQVTLSCSPISGHRSVSWYQQTPGQGLQFLFEYFSETQRNKGNFPGRFSGRQFSNSRSEMNVSTLELGDSALYLCASSGGSTDTQYFGPGTRLTVL.

V usage is TRBV4-1 and J usage is TRBJ1-5; 8 bases match TRBD1. The CDR3 loop spans 19 amino acids. CDR1 MGHRA and CDR2 YSYEKL come from the germline V gene. V dropped 1 base and J dropped 0; count of bases not matched to a gene: 11. CDR3 sequence: CASSQGGQAAPYSNQPQHF. The CDR3 DNA is TGCGCCAGCAGCCAAGGGGGACAGGCGGCTCCTTATAGCAATCAGCCCCAGCATTTT.

The chain has TRBV2 and TRBJ2-7; 7 bases are shared with TRBD1. Per germline, CDR1 SNHLY and CDR2 FYNNEI. J was trimmed by 0 bases and V by 7 bases; bases with no gene match: 3. This CDR3 is 13 amino acids long. The CDR3 DNA follows: TGTGCCAGCAAGGGACAGACCTCCTACGAGCAGTACTTC. Translated: CASKGQTSYEQYF.

The rearrangement joins TRBV9 to TRBJ2-7; TRBD1 might be the D (6 bases). From germline, CDR1 is SGDLS and CDR2 YYNGEE. V was trimmed by 4 bases and J by 4 bases, leaving 18 bases between them. This CDR3 spans 15 amino acids. CDR3 amino acids: CASSPADSALYEQYF. The CDR3 DNA reads TGTGCCAGCAGCCCCGCGGACAGCGCCTTATACGAGCAGTACTTC.

The V gene is TRBV19, the J gene TRBJ2-3; D perhaps matches TRBD1 (6 bases). CDR1 is LNHDA, CDR2 SQIVND, per germline (reference sequence). The CDR3 sequence is 13 residues long. Trimming took 4 bases from V and 9 from J, leaving 14 bases between them. The CDR3 region has the DNA TGTGCCAGTAGTAGTAGACAGGACGAAACGCAGTATTTT. Its translation is CASSSRQDETQYF.

This clone was picked up one time. J is TRBJ1-5 and V is TRBV7-9; D not certain. Germline lookup yields CDR1 SEHNR and CDR2 FQNEAQ (reference sequence). Trimming stripped 1 base from V and 2 bases from J, with 9 bases between. The CDR3 is made up of 15 amino acids. The CDR3 region is CASSLGARGNQPQHF. The CDR3 DNA follows: TGTGCCAGCAGCTTAGGAGCGCGTGGCAATCAGCCCCAGCATTTT.

CDR3 sequence reads: CAIGGGLAVNTGELFF. The CDR3 nucleotides read TGTGCCATCGGGGGGGGACTAGCGGTGAACACCGGGGAGCTGTTTTTT. The V call is TRBV5-4, the J call TRBJ2-2, with 11 nucleotides matching TRBD2. The CDR3 has 16 amino acids. With 9 bases clipped from V and 1 base from J, the junction kept 8 bases outside the gene matches. Germline lookup yields CDR1 SGHNT and CDR2 YYREEE (reference sequence).

This chain joins TRBV6-1 and TRBJ2-2; 11 bases fit TRBD2. Looked up from germline, CDR1 is MNHNS and CDR2 is SASEGT. The CDR3 is 14 residues long. The J segment lost 5 bases and the V segment lost 4 bases, leaving 0 bases of the junction unmatched. In DNA, the CDR3 is TGTGCCAGCAGTGGACTAGCGGGGACCGGGGAGCTGTTTTTT. Its protein product is CASSGLAGTGELFF.

The chain employs TRBV28 and TRBJ2-5; a weak D match, TRBD2 (7 bases). This CDR3 has 16 residues. The ends were cut back, 7 bases at V and 4 bases at J, with 22 bases in the middle. The V gene's germline CDR1 is MDHEN and CDR2 SYDVKM. CDR3 sequence (DNA): TGTGCCAGCACCCTAGCGGACAGAGCCGGTATAGAGACCCAGTACTTC. It specifies CASTLADRAGIETQYF.